Below, 20 T cell receptor beta chains from the same sample are listed, as sequenced in a study of regulatory T cells in long-lasting Graves disease. In building TCR beta libraries, iRepertoire HTBI primers were used together with Arm-PCR of CDR3 regions. TCRdb reprocessed the multiplex PCR reads via MiXCR and lists one record per CDR3 protein. The table includes 360,000 or so distinct CDR3 sequences, 10% to 15% detected once. Time point: newly diagnosed GD, antithyroid drugs for less than 3 months. PBMCs provided the RNA from which the TCR library was made. This sample also belongs to another study, concerning T cells in Graves' hyperthyroidism and ophthalmopathy.

Sequencing used peripheral blood mononuclear cells (PBMCs), obtained at new diagnosis, from a patient treated with antithyroid drugs. The receptors were gathered from a woman under 30 with Graves disease.

The CDR3 protein is CSVEQEATLDTQYF. CDR3 nucleotide sequence: TGCAGCGTTGAGCAGGAGGCTACTTTAGATACGCAGTATTTT. The rearrangement links TRBV29-1 to TRBJ2-3, with D perhaps matching TRBD2 (5 bases). Germline V gene data show CDR1 as SQVTM and CDR2 as ANQGSEA. The germline V and J ends were trimmed by 3 bases and 5 bases, with 15 bases remaining between them. CDR3 size: 14 residues.

In its sample, this clonotype was seen a few times. This CDR3 is CASSQGQGRSYGYTF. DNA for the CDR3: TGCGCCAGCAGCCAAGGCCAGGGAAGGAGCTATGGCTACACCTTC. This sequence joins TRBV4-1 and TRBJ1-2; TRBD1 might be the D (5 bases). Germline lookup yields CDR1 MGHRA and CDR2 YSYEKL. The CDR3 covers 15 residues. V lost 1 base, J lost 4 bases, and 13 bases lay in between.

This clonotype was detected many times. V and J are TRBV28 and TRBJ1-2; D perhaps matches TRBD1 (5 bases). This CDR3 contains 16 residues. V was pared by 4 bases and J by 11 bases, with 26 bases between. Germline V gene lookup returns CDR1 MDHEN and CDR2 SYDVKM. In DNA, the CDR3 is TGTGCCAGCAGTTCAGAAGTAGGGGTGGGGTCTATTGGGTACACCTTC. Amino acid sequence: CASSSEVGVGSIGYTF.

This clonotype has a count of ten or more. The V call is TRBV2, the J call TRBJ1-1; possible D gene TRBD1, 6 bases. Trimming pared 6 bases from V and 1 base from J, leaving 15 bases between. This CDR3 has 15 residues. Germline CDR1 is SNHLY and CDR2 is FYNNEI. The DNA of the CDR3 is TGTGCCAGCAGAGATACCGGGACACGGAACACTGAAGCTTTCTTT. Translated: CASRDTGTRNTEAFF.

This clonotype showed up many times. The chain joins TRBV24-1 to TRBJ2-7, with TRBD2 identical over 9 bases. CDR1 and CDR2 from the germline V gene are KGHDR and SFDVKD. V lost 1 base to trimming and J lost 2 bases; unmatched junction nucleotides: 8. The CDR3 sequence is 17 residues long. The CDR3 loop reads CATSDFVWPSGTYEQYF. CDR3 sequence (DNA): TGTGCCACCAGTGATTTCGTTTGGCCTAGCGGGACCTACGAGCAGTACTTC.

This clonotype has at least ten counts. The rearrangement links TRBV11-2 to TRBJ2-3; D uncertain. The CDR3 loop spans 14 amino acids. Trimming pared 5 bases from V and 1 base from J, leaving 10 bases between. In germline, CDR1 is SGHAT, CDR2 FQNNGV. In nucleotides, the CDR3 is TGTGCCAGCAGCCGATTCGCCGGCACAGATACGCAGTATTTT. It yields the protein CASSRFAGTDTQYF.

The rearrangement uses TRBV29-1 and TRBJ2-5, with D possibly being TRBD1 (5 bases). Germline assignment: CDR1 SQVTM and CDR2 ANQGSEA. V was clipped by 8 bases and J by 5 bases, with 18 bases between them. The CDR3 extends over 13 amino acids. Here the CDR3 reads CSPGLQGPETQYF. The DNA of the CDR3 is TGCAGCCCAGGTCTGCAGGGTCCCGAGACCCAGTACTTC.

This clonotype has more than one count but fewer than ten. The gene calls are TRBV4-3 and TRBJ1-2; TRBD1 is a possible D gene (5 bases). The germline V gene encodes CDR1 LGHNA and CDR2 YSLEER. Trimming pared 1 base from V and 4 bases from J, leaving 13 bases between. This CDR3 is 15 amino acids long. The CDR3 loop reads CASSQGTGASYGYTF. CDR3 sequence (DNA): TGCGCCAGCAGCCAAGGAACAGGCGCATCCTATGGCTACACCTTC.

On this clonotype itself: A much larger clone differs by one base, so this may be a read error. This chain uses TRBV6-1 with TRBJ1-1; D remains ambiguous. Per the germline V gene, CDR1 is MNHNS and CDR2 is SASEGT. V was trimmed by 5 bases and J by 2 bases, leaving 9 bases between them. CDR3 length: 13 amino acids. As DNA, the CDR3 is TGTGCCAGCAGTATTCCGCTTAACACTGAAGCTTTCTTT. It specifies CASSIPLNTEAFF.

This clonotype has only a few counts. The chain has TRBV19 and TRBJ1-1; 10 positions agree with TRBD1. The germline V gene has CDR1 LNHDA and CDR2 SQIVND (reference sequence). V lost 4 bases, J lost 5 bases, and 7 bases stayed unmatched. This CDR3 comprises 15 residues. The CDR3 here is CASSTDRGLRTEAFF. The CDR3, as DNA: TGTGCCAGTAGTACCGACAGGGGGCTGAGAACTGAAGCTTTCTTT.

This clonotype was seen only a few times. The rearrangement links TRBV6-2 or TRBV6-3 to TRBJ2-1; no reliable D call. V lost 11 bases and J 4 bases, leaving 6 bases between the germline ends. Germline loops: CDR1 MNHEY, CDR2 SVGEGT. The CDR3 runs to 10 residues. Here the CDR3 reads CAVRYNEQFF. The CDR3 DNA reads as TGTGCCGTCCGATACAATGAGCAGTTCTTC.

This clonotype was observed many times. The chain recombines TRBV6-1 with TRBJ1-6, with 9 positions matching TRBD1. The length of the CDR3 is 13 residues. The J segment lost 8 bases and the V segment lost 7 bases, leaving 3 bases of the junction unmatched. Germline values: CDR1 MNHNS, CDR2 SASEGT. CDR3 in amino acids: CASTGTGYSPLHF. The DNA for the CDR3 is TGTGCCAGCACCGGGACAGGGTATTCACCCCTCCACTTT.

This clonotype showed up many times. The chain uses TRBV6-5 and TRBJ1-2; possibly TRBD1 for D (5 bases). Trimming stripped 2 bases from V and 0 bases from J, with 10 bases between. The germline V gene has CDR1 MNHEY and CDR2 SVGAGI. This CDR3 spans 15 amino acids. The CDR3 here is CASSYEGPPNYGYTF. The CDR3 DNA follows: TGTGCCAGCAGTTACGAGGGGCCACCTAACTATGGCTACACCTTC.

This clonotype was detected only a few times. The chain uses TRBV7-2 and TRBJ1-4; a possible D gene is TRBD1 (5 bases). Germline CDR1 and CDR2: SGHTA and FQGNSA. V was trimmed by 5 bases and J by 8 bases, leaving 15 bases between them. This CDR3 is built from 14 residues. The CDR3: CASSRRAGIEKLFF. The CDR3 region has the DNA TGTGCCAGCAGCCGCAGGGCTGGCATCGAAAAACTGTTTTTT.

This clonotype has at least ten counts. The gene calls are TRBV15 and TRBJ1-2; D gene unclear. V was shortened by 0 bases and J by 2 bases, with 13 bases between the two germline ends. This CDR3 spans 16 amino acids. Germline lookup yields CDR1 LNHNV and CDR2 YYDKDF (reference sequence). DNA of the CDR3: TGTGCCACCAGCAGAGATCGTCGACACGGAAACTATGGCTACACCTTC. It codes for CATSRDRRHGNYGYTF.

The table lists this clonotype with a count of one. The V and J genes are TRBV4-2 and TRBJ2-1, with no clear D. Germline assignment: CDR1 LGHNA and CDR2 YNFKEQ. V lost 6 bases and J lost 2, with 8 bases in between. This CDR3 comprises 13 residues. The CDR3 sequence: CASSLCPYNEQFF. In DNA form, the CDR3 reads TGTGCCAGCAGTTTGTGTCCCTACAATGAGCAGTTCTTC.

J is TRBJ1-1 and V is TRBV6-1; 9 positions agree with TRBD1. The V gene's germline CDR1 is MNHNS and CDR2 SASEGT. The CDR3 has 17 amino acids. V lost 2 bases, J lost 3 bases, and 10 bases stayed unmatched. The CDR3 sequence is CASSEPRGTGFDTEAFF. CDR3 nucleotide sequence: TGTGCCAGCAGTGAACCGCGCGGGACAGGGTTCGACACTGAAGCTTTCTTT.

This clonotype has at least ten counts. The gene calls are TRBV6-5 and TRBJ2-7; D uncertain. CDR1 and CDR2 from the germline V gene are MNHEY and SVGAGI. The CDR3 consists of 14 residues. Trimming took off 1 base at V and 2 bases at J, with 9 bases between the two ends. The CDR3 reads CASSYWVATYEQYF. CDR3 DNA: TGTGCCAGCAGTTACTGGGTCGCGACCTACGAGCAGTACTTC.

This clonotype showed up many times. The rearrangement joins TRBV28 to TRBJ2-7; D is ambiguous. Trimming removed 3 bases at V and 2 bases at J, with 5 bases between. The CDR3 totals 12 residues. Germline loops: CDR1 MDHEN, CDR2 SYDVKM. The CDR3 sequence is CASSFMAYEQYF. The CDR3, as DNA: TGTGCCAGCAGTTTTATGGCCTACGAGCAGTACTTC. The full variable domain, rest sourced from reference TRBV28 and TRBJ2-7, is DVKVTQSSRYLVKRTGEKVFLECVQDMDHENMFWYRQDPGLGLRLIYFSYDVKMKEKGDIPEGYSVSREKKERFSLILESASTNQTSMYLCASSFMAYEQYFGPGTRLTVT.

Comment on this clonotype: Since a much larger clone is just one base distant, this may be a read error. J is TRBJ1-4 and V is TRBV28; D is uncertain. The CDR3 is made up of 11 amino acids. Germline assignment: CDR1 MDHEN and CDR2 SYDVKM. The CDR3 sequence is CASKANEKMFF. The CDR3, as DNA: TGTGCCAGCAAGGCTAATGAAAAAATGTTTTTT.